These 30 T cell receptor beta chains came from one sample sequenced in a study of cytomegalovirus exposure and HLA in healthy donors. The PCR ran on 60 Vbeta and 13 Jbeta primers. Clones were read by immunoSEQ multiplex PCR, and TCRdb kept only the in-frame ones, dropping some. Of more than 85,000 clones in the sample, 75% to 80% were seen once. The sample was PBMCs. Receptors were obtained from a female donor in good health and CMV-seronegative.

The chain employs TRBV7-3 and TRBJ1-5; 7 bases fit TRBD1. The V gene end was trimmed by 5 bases and the J gene end by 6 bases; junction bases not matched to a gene: 19. This CDR3 contains 18 residues. Germline V gene sequence: CDR1 SGHTA, CDR2 FQGTGA. Here the CDR3 reads CASSPPVSALGTAQPQHF. For the CDR3, the DNA is TGTGCCAGCAGCCCGCCGGTATCCGCCTTAGGGACAGCTCAGCCCCAGCATTTT.

V usage is TRBV20-1 and J usage is TRBJ2-7; 9 positions agree with TRBD1. Trimming cost V 6 bases and J 5 bases; bases outside gene matches: 2. Germline V lookup: CDR1 DFQATT, CDR2 SNEGSKA (reference sequence). This CDR3 region has 11 residues. The CDR3 protein is CSADRGDEQYF. CDR3 nucleotides: TGCAGTGCGGACAGGGGCGACGAGCAGTACTTC.

This clone was seen a few times. V usage is TRBV9 and J usage is TRBJ2-7, with a tentative D call TRBD2 (5 bases). Trimming took off 0 bases at V and 0 bases at J, with 10 bases between the two ends. The CDR3 is made up of 15 amino acids. Germline V gives CDR1 SGDLS, CDR2 YYNGEE. This CDR3 is CASSVESGLSYEQYF. In nucleotides, the CDR3 is TGTGCCAGCAGCGTAGAGAGCGGACTCTCCTACGAGCAGTACTTC.

This sequence joins TRBV20-1 and TRBJ1-2; D call uncertain. Trimming took 6 bases from V and 5 from J, leaving 10 bases between them. This CDR3 is built from 11 residues. The germline V gene encodes CDR1 DFQATT and CDR2 SNEGSKA (reference sequence). CDR3 sequence: CSAPVPYGYTF. CDR3 DNA: TGCAGTGCACCGGTTCCTTATGGCTACACCTTC.

The V call is TRBV27, the J call TRBJ2-6; tentative D call: TRBD1 (6 bases). CDR3 length: 15 residues. The V and J ends lost 6 bases and 2 bases respectively, with 11 bases between them. The germline gives CDR1 MNHEY, CDR2 SMNVEV (reference sequence). CDR3 nucleotides: TGTGCCAGCAGGGAAGGGGGAGCTGGGGCCAACGTCCTGACTTTC. This gives the protein CASREGGAGANVLTF.

The V call is TRBV9, the J call TRBJ2-3, with D tentatively TRBD2 (6 bases). Germline loops: CDR1 SGDLS, CDR2 YYNGEE. The length of the CDR3 is 15 residues. The V end lost 4 bases, the J end lost 0 bases, and 12 bases lay between the germline ends. This chain's CDR3 is CASSPRLGSTDTQYF. CDR3 nucleotide sequence: TGTGCCAGCAGCCCCCGACTAGGAAGCACAGATACGCAGTATTTT.

The rearrangement joins TRBV4-1 to TRBJ1-2; D gene unclear. The germline CDR1 and CDR2 sequences are MGHRA and YSYEKL. V was cut by 0 bases and J by 2 bases, with 13 bases left in between. The length of the CDR3 is 16 residues. CDR3: CASSQDQSYRNYGYTF. The CDR3 DNA sequence: TGCGCCAGCAGCCAAGATCAGTCGTACAGAAACTATGGCTACACCTTC.

The chain carries TRBV11-3 and TRBJ2-3, with D tentatively TRBD2 (6 bases). The CDR3 has 16 amino acids. Trimming took 5 bases from V and 7 from J, leaving 22 bases between them. CDR1 and CDR2 from the germline V gene are SGHNT and YENEEA. CDR3 sequence reads: CASSTRLGLASYTQYF. CDR3 in DNA: TGTGCCAGCAGCACCCGCCTGGGACTCGCGTCGTATACGCAGTATTTT.

The CDR3 reads CASNPGQGVSGANVLTF. The DNA of the CDR3 is TGTGCCAGCAATCCGGGACAGGGGGTTTCTGGGGCCAACGTCCTGACTTTC. This chain connects TRBV28 to TRBJ2-6; 11 bases align to TRBD1. The CDR3 sequence is 17 residues long. The J segment lost 1 base and the V segment lost 7 bases, leaving 6 bases of the junction unmatched. Germline CDR1 reads MDHEN; CDR2 reads SYDVKM.

The rearrangement links TRBV11-2 to TRBJ1-1; no clear D gene. The V gene's germline CDR1 is SGHAT and CDR2 FQNNGV. This CDR3 contains 14 residues. The V end was cut by 0 bases, the J end by 3 bases, with 8 bases between. DNA for the CDR3: TGTGCCAGCAGCTTAGATCCCCCAGACACTGAAGCTTTCTTT. It translates to CASSLDPPDTEAFF.

The chain carries TRBV19 and TRBJ1-1; the D is unclear. CDR3 length equals 16 residues. V was shortened by 3 bases and J by 0 bases, with 14 bases between the two germline ends. Germline V gene sequence: CDR1 LNHDA, CDR2 SQIVND (reference sequence). CDR3 nucleotide sequence: TGTGCCAGTAGTATGGTCGAGACACGGCTGAACACTGAAGCTTTCTTT. Its translation is CASSMVETRLNTEAFF.

The rearrangement links TRBV4-3 to TRBJ2-3, with 15 bases aligning to TRBD2. V gave up 4 bases and J gave up 6 bases; unmatched junction bases: 5. CDR3 length: 16 residues. The germline V gene encodes CDR1 LGHNA and CDR2 YSLEER. The CDR3 bases are TGCGCCAGCAGCCTATCGGGACTAGCGGGAGGTGATACGCAGTATTTT. This translates into CASSLSGLAGGDTQYF.

The chain carries TRBV27 and TRBJ2-3, with 12 nucleotides matching TRBD2. CDR3 length equals 17 residues. CDR1 MNHEY and CDR2 SMNVEV come from the germline V gene (reference sequence). V lost 5 bases to trimming and J lost 4 bases; unmatched junction nucleotides: 10. The CDR3 sequence is CASSTYWTSGNPDTQYF. DNA for the CDR3: TGTGCCAGCAGTACCTACTGGACTAGCGGGAACCCAGATACGCAGTATTTT.

This chain joins TRBV7-2 and TRBJ2-7; 8 bases fit TRBD2. Germline CDR1 and CDR2: SGHTA and FQGNSA. The CDR3 consists of 15 residues. V trimming: 1 base; J trimming: 0 bases; junction bases outside the gene matches: 2. CDR3 coding DNA: TGTGCCAGCAGCTTAGTCGGGACTAGCTCCTACGAGCAGTACTTC. It encodes CASSLVGTSSYEQYF. Drawing the rest from reference TRBV7-2 and TRBJ2-7, the complete variable domain is GAGVSQSPSNKVTEKGKDVELRCDPISGHTALYWYRQSLGQGLEFLIYFQGNSAPDKSGLPSDRFSAERTGGSVSTLTIQRTQQEDSAVYLCASSLVGTSSYEQYFGPGTRLTVT.

The genes are TRBV7-3 and TRBJ2-3; TRBD1 aligns across 9 bases. Germline CDR1 SGHTA, CDR2 FQGTGA. Trimming took 5 bases from V and 2 from J; bases not matched to a gene: 5. CDR3 size: 15 residues. The CDR3 coding sequence is TGTGCCAGCAGCACCCGGGACAGGGCCACAGATACGCAGTATTTT. As protein: CASSTRDRATDTQYF.

In its sample, this clone was seen a few times. The chain uses TRBV18 and TRBJ1-6; 7 nucleotides agree with TRBD1. The CDR3 is 15 amino acids. The germline V gene has CDR1 KGHSH and CDR2 LQKENI. V lost 3 bases and J lost 8; bases outside the gene matches: 7. CDR3 coding DNA: TGTGCCAGCTCACCCCGACAGGGTCTGGATTCACCCCTCCACTTT. It translates to CASSPRQGLDSPLHF.

This chain links TRBV5-1 with TRBJ2-1; 8 nucleotides match TRBD2. This CDR3 contains 14 residues. CDR1 is SGHRS, CDR2 YFSETQ, per germline. With V trimmed by 4 bases and J by 6 bases, 6 bases remained unmatched. Written as DNA, the CDR3 is TGCGCCAGCAGCCGGGGGGGGCTGAGCAATGAGCAGTTCTTC. Translating gives CASSRGGLSNEQFF.

V and J are TRBV7-8 and TRBJ1-4, with 9 bases that match TRBD1. With V trimmed by 4 bases and J by 5 bases, 2 bases remained unmatched. Per germline, CDR1 SGHVS and CDR2 FQNEAQ. CDR3 length equals 14 residues. DNA of the CDR3: TGTGCCAGCAGCTCGACAGGGGGAAATGAAAAACTGTTTTTT. Translated: CASSSTGGNEKLFF.

The V and J genes are TRBV30 and TRBJ1-2, with D perhaps matching TRBD1 (6 bases). Germline loops: CDR1 GTSNPN, CDR2 SVGIG (reference sequence). V was clipped by 6 bases and J by 6 bases, with 17 bases between them. The CDR3 sequence is 13 residues long. This CDR3 reads CACKGDNQNGYTF. CDR3 DNA: TGTGCCTGTAAAGGGGACAACCAAAATGGCTACACCTTC.

The genes are TRBV6-1 and TRBJ2-1; 7 nucleotides match TRBD2. V gave up 3 bases and J gave up 7 bases; unmatched junction bases: 9. This CDR3 has 15 amino acids. Germline V gives CDR1 MNHNS, CDR2 SASEGT. The CDR3 nucleotides read TGTGCCAGCAGTGAGAGGCCGGGGGGATGGAATGAGCAGTTCTTC. Protein: CASSERPGGWNEQFF.

This sequence joins TRBV13 and TRBJ1-1, with 7 bases that match TRBD1. Germline CDR1 PRHDT, CDR2 FYEKMQ (reference sequence). Unmatched junction bases numbered 19, after V lost 4 bases and J lost 5 bases. This CDR3 comprises 18 residues. CDR3 bases: TGTGCCAGCAGCTCCCTACCCAATACAGGGGCCCATAGGACTGAAGCTTTCTTT. This codes for CASSSLPNTGAHRTEAFF.

The J gene is TRBJ1-4, the V gene TRBV15; TRBD1 matches at 7 bases. The V gene's germline CDR1 is LNHNV and CDR2 YYDKDF (reference sequence). The length of the CDR3 is 18 residues. Trimming removed 2 bases from V and 0 bases from J; junction bases left unmatched: 9. The CDR3 reads CATSRNYRDSATNEKLFF. In nucleotides, the CDR3 is TGTGCCACCAGCAGAAACTACCGGGACAGCGCAACTAATGAAAAACTGTTTTTT. Full variable domain (remainder filled in from reference TRBV15 and TRBJ1-4): DAMVIQNPRYQVTQFGKPVTLSCSQTLNHNVMYWYQQKSSQAPKLLFHYYDKDFNNEADTPDNFQSRRPNTSFCFLDIRSPGLGDTAMYLCATSRNYRDSATNEKLFFGSGTQLSVL.

The chain uses TRBV9 and TRBJ1-5, with D perhaps matching TRBD1 (5 bases). The germline V gene encodes CDR1 SGDLS and CDR2 YYNGEE. The CDR3 covers 16 residues. V shed 0 bases and J shed 6 bases, with 16 bases lying between them. Here the CDR3 reads CASSVEGATRGQPQHF. The CDR3 region has the DNA TGTGCCAGCAGCGTAGAAGGGGCGACTAGAGGTCAGCCCCAGCATTTT.

The chain is built from TRBV7-3 and TRBJ2-3, with a possible D match to TRBD2 (5 bases). The CDR3 runs to 14 residues. CDR1 and CDR2 (germline): SGHTA, FQGTGA. V was pared by 5 bases and J by 4 bases, with 13 bases between. The CDR3 loop is CASSPRSRADTQYF. CDR3 nucleotide sequence: TGTGCCAGCAGCCCCAGGTCGCGGGCAGATACGCAGTATTTT.

The chain joins TRBV4-3 to TRBJ2-7; 12 bases are shared with TRBD2. J was trimmed by 3 bases and V by 1 base; bases with no gene match: 1. This CDR3 region has 15 residues. The V gene's germline CDR1 is LGHNA and CDR2 YSLEER. Written as DNA, the CDR3 is TGCGCCAGCAGCCAAGGACTAGCGGGAGTCTACGAGCAGTACTTC. This translates into CASSQGLAGVYEQYF.

J is TRBJ2-2 and V is TRBV9; possible D gene TRBD2, 6 bases. Germline CDR1 and CDR2: SGDLS and YYNGEE. V lost 4 bases and J lost 1, with 11 bases in between. CDR3 length equals 15 residues. The CDR3 DNA sequence: TGTGCCAGCAGCCGGAGTAGCGGGAACACCGGGGAGCTGTTTTTT. It yields the protein CASSRSSGNTGELFF.

This clone appeared a single time. This chain connects TRBV21-1 to TRBJ1-6; the DNA was not used to check the table's D call, TRBD1. TRBV21-1 counts as a pseudogene. CDR3 size: 15 residues. In nucleotides, the CDR3 is TGTGCCAGCCACAAAGGAAACAGGGGTCCGGAACCCCTCCACTTT. Translation: CASHKGNRGPEPLHF.

This clone came up a few times. The genes are TRBV5-1 and TRBJ2-1, with TRBD1 matching 11 bases. Germline V CDR1 and CDR2: SGHRS, YFSETQ. The CDR3 runs to 15 residues. J lost 4 bases, V lost 4 bases, and 4 bases had no gene match. The chain's CDR3 is CASSQGQGGYNEQFF. The CDR3 nucleotides are TGCGCCAGCAGCCAGGGACAGGGGGGGTACAATGAGCAGTTCTTC.

The rearrangement links TRBV15 to TRBJ1-2; 7 nucleotides line up with TRBD1. Germline CDR1 and CDR2: LNHNV and YYDKDF (reference sequence). This CDR3 is built from 15 residues. V was pared by 0 bases and J by 4 bases, with 5 bases of the junction left unmatched. This CDR3 reads CATSRDEGASYGYTF. In DNA, the CDR3 is TGTGCCACCAGCAGAGACGAGGGGGCGAGCTATGGCTACACCTTC.

This clone appeared a few times. The rearrangement links TRBV29-1 to TRBJ1-3; D unresolved. Germline CDR1 SQVTM, CDR2 ANQGSEA. The CDR3 length is 12 residues. V was shortened by 7 bases and J by 3 bases, with 10 bases between the two germline ends. Written as DNA, the CDR3 is TGCAGCGCACGGGGTAATGGAAACACCATATATTTT. Protein product: CSARGNGNTIYF.